This T cell receptor (beta chain) was identified during a study of early T cells in non-severe SARS-CoV-2 infection. Study summary: Investigators sequenced bulk RNA drawn from unsorted whole blood, and chains remained unpaired.

Notes on the study in general: VDJdb matches were skewed toward anti-spike CD8 T cell responses.

TCRdb re-derived calls from the 5' RACE reads in MiXCR, one entry per CDR3 protein. Of about 38,000 distinct CDR3 sequences listed, approximately 4.6% were seen once; the top ten hold around 15%. Germline lookup yields CDR1 DFQATT and CDR2 SNEGSKA (reference sequence). The CDR3 sequence is 12 residues long. V shed 6 bases and J shed 4 bases, with 10 bases lying between them. This clonotype was detected many times. The antigen is not known. This TCR was recovered from an adult who was a healthcare worker with PCR-confirmed SARS-CoV-2 infection or an uninfected control (not recorded which). This chain links TRBV20-1 with TRBJ1-3; D call uncertain. The specimen sequenced was whole blood. The DNA for the CDR3 is TGCAGTGCCCAGGCAACGGGAAACACCATATATTTT. Amino acids: CSAQATGNTIYF.